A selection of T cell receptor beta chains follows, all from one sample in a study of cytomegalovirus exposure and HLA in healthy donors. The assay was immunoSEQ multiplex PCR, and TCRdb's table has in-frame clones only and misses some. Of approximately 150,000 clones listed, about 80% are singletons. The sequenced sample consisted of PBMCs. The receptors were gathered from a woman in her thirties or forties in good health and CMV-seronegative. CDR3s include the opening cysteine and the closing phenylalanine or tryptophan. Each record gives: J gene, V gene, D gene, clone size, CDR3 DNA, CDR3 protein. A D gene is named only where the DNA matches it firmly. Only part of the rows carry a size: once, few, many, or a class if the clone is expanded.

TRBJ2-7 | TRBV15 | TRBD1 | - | TGTGCCACCAGCAGAAACAAGGAGGACAGGTCCTACGAGCAGTACTTC | CATSRNKEDRSYEQYF
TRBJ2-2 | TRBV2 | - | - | TGTGCCAGCAGCGGAGACAGGAACACCGGGGAGCTGTTTTTT | CASSGDRNTGELFF
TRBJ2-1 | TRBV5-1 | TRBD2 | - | TGCGCCAGCAGCTTGGGACTAGCGGGATCCTACAATGAGCAGTTCTTC | CASSLGLAGSYNEQFF
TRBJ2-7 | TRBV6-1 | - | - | TGTGCCAGCAGTGAATATAGCTACGAGCAGTACTTC | CASSEYSYEQYF
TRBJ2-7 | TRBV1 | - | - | TGCACCAGCAGCCCCCGGGTAGCGGATCCCTACGAGCAGTACTTC | CTSSPRVADPYEQYF
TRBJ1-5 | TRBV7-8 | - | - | TGTGCCAGCAGCCTTCAGCCCCAGGGCCAGCCCCAGCATTTT | CASSLQPQGQPQHF
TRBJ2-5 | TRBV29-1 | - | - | TGCAGCGTTCGGACAGATCAAGAGACCCAGTACTTC | CSVRTDQETQYF
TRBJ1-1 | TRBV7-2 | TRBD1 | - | TGTGCCAGCAGCTTTGACAGGGTGAACACTGAAGCTTTCTTT | CASSFDRVNTEAFF
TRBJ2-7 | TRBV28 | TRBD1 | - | TGTGCCAGCAGTTCATCCGGGACAGGGACGGGCTACGAGCAGTACTTC | CASSSSGTGTGYEQYF
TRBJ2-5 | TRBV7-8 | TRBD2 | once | TGTGCCAGCAGCTTAGGGACTAGCGGGAGGGCCTGGGGCCAAGAGACCCAGTACTTC | CASSLGTSGRAWGQETQYF
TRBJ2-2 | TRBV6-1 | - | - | TGTGCCAGCAGTGAAGCACTACGACCTCAGGGCTCCGGGGAGCTGTTTTTT | CASSEALRPQGSGELFF
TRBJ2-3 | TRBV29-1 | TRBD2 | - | TGCAGCGTATTACTAGCGGGAGGGCCGGATACGCAGTATTTT | CSVLLAGGPDTQYF
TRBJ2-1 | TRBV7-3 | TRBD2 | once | TGTGCCAGCAGCTTACAGACTAGCGGGCGGGTTGAGCAGTTCTTC | CASSLQTSGRVEQFF
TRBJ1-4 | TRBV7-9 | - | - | TGTGCCAGCAGCTTAGGAGGAGGGAACGGGGCTAATGAAAAACTGTTTTTT | CASSLGGGNGANEKLFF
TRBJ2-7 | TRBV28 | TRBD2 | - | TGTGCCAGCAGTCGCGGACTAGCGACCGAGCAGTACTTC | CASSRGLATEQYF